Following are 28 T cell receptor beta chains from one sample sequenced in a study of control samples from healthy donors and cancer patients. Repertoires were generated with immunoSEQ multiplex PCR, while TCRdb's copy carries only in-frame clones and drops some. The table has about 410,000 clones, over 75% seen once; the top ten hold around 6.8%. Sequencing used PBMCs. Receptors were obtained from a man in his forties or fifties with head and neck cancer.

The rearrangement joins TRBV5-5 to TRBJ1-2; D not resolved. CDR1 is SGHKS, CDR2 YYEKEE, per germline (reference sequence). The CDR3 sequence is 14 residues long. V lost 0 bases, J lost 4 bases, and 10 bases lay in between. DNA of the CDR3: TGTGCCAGCAGCTTGGAGGTCGGGCGCTATGGCTACACCTTC. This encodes CASSLEVGRYGYTF. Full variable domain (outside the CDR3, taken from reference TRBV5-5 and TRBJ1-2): DAGVTQSPTHLIKTRGQQVTLRCSPISGHKSVSWYQQVLGQGPQFIFQYYEKEERGRGNFPDRFSARQFPNYSSELNVNALLLGDSALYLCASSLEVGRYGYTFGSGTRLTVV.

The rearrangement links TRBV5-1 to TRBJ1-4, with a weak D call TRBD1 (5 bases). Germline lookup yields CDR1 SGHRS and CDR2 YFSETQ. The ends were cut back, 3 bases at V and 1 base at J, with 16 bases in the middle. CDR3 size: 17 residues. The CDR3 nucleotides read TGCGCCAGCAGCTCCTCAGGGAGGTCGGGAACTAATGAAAAACTGTTTTTT. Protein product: CASSSSGRSGTNEKLFF.

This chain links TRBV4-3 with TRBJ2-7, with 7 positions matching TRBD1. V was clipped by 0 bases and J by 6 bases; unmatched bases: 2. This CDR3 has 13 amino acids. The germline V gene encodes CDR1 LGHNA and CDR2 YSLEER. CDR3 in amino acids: CASSQDNRGEQYF. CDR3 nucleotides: TGCGCCAGCAGCCAAGATAACAGGGGCGAGCAGTACTTC.

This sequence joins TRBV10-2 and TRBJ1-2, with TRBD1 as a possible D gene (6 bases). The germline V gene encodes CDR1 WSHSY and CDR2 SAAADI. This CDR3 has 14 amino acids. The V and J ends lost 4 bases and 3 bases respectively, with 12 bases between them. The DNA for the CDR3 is TGCGCCAGCAGTGCCGGACAGTTAGACTATGGCTACACCTTC. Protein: CASSAGQLDYGYTF.

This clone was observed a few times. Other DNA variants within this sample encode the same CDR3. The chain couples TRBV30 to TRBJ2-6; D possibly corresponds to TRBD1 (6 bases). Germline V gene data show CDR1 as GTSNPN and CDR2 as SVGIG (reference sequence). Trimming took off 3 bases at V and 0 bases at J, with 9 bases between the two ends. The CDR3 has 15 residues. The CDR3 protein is CAWSTGRSGANVLTF. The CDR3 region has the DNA TGTGCCTGGAGCACAGGGCGCTCTGGGGCCAACGTCCTGACTTTC. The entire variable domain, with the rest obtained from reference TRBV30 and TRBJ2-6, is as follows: SQTIHQWPATLVQPVGSPLSLECTVEGTSNPNLYWYRQAAGRGLQLLFYSVGIGQISSEVPQNLSASRPQDRQFILSSKKLLLSDSGFYLCAWSTGRSGANVLTFGAGSRLTVL.

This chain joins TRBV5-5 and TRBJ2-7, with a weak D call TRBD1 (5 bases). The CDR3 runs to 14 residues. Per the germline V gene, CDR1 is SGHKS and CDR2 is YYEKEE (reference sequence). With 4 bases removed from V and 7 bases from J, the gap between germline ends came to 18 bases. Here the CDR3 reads CASSEVSRASEQYF. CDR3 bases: TGTGCCAGCAGCGAGGTTAGCAGGGCCTCAGAGCAGTACTTC.

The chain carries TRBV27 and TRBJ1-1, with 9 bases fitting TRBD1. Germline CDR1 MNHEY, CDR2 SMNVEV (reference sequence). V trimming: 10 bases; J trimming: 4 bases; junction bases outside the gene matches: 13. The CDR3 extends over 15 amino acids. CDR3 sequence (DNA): TGTGCCACCAGCTCCCTACAGGGGGCGACCACTGAAGCTTTCTTT. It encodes CATSSLQGATTEAFF.

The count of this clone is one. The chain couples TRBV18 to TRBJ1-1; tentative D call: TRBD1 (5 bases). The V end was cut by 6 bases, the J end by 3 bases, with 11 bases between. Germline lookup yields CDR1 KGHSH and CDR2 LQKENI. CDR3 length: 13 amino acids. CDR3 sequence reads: CASSAGWDTEAFF. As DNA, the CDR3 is TGTGCCAGCTCGGCAGGGTGGGACACTGAAGCTTTCTTT.

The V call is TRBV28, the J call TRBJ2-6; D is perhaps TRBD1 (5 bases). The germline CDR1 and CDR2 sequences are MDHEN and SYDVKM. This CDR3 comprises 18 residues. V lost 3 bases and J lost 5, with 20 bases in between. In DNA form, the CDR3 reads TGTGCCAGCAGTTTCCCTAGGGGTTCCTCTGGGAGGGCCAACGTCCTGACTTTC. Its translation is CASSFPRGSSGRANVLTF.

DNA for the CDR3: TGTGCCAGCAGCTTGTCGGGCCCCCACGAGCAGTACTTC. Encoded protein: CASSLSGPHEQYF. This chain links TRBV5-6 with TRBJ2-7, with no clear D. Deletions cut 1 base from V and 5 bases from J, with 10 bases between. CDR3 length equals 13 residues. Germline V gene sequence: CDR1 SGHDT, CDR2 YYEEEE.

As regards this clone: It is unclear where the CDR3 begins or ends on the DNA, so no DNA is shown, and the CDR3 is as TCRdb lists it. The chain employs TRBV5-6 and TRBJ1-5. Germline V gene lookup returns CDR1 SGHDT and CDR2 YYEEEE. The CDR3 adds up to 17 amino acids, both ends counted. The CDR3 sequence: CASSSLRFGVSNQPQHF.

The chain's CDR3 is CASSYGSYQPQHF. The CDR3 DNA reads TGTGCCAGCAGTTATGGGTCGTATCAGCCCCAGCATTTT. This chain joins TRBV27 and TRBJ1-5, with no clear D. The germline V gene has CDR1 MNHEY and CDR2 SMNVEV (reference sequence). Trimming cost V 4 bases and J 5 bases, with 9 bases left between them. This CDR3 has 13 residues.

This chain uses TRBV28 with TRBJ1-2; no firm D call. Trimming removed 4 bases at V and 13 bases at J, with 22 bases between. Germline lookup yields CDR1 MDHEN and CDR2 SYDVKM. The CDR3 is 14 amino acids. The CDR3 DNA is TGTGCCAGCAGTTCCGCCCCCGGCACCCTCTTGCCCACCTTC. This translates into CASSSAPGTLLPTF.

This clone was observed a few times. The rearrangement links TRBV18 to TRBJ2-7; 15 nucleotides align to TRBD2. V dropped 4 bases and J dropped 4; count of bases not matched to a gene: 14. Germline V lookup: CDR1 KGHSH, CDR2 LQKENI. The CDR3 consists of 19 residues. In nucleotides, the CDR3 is TGTGCCAGCTCACTCACCACGCCGGGACTAGCGGGGGGTCGGTACGAGCAGTACTTC. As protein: CASSLTTPGLAGGRYEQYF.

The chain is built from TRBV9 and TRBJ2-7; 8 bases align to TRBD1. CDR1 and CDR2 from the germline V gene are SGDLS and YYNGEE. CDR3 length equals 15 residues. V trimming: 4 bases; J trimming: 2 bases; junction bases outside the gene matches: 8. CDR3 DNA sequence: TGTGCCAGCAGCCCAGTGGGGGACAGGCCCTACGAGCAGTACTTC. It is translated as CASSPVGDRPYEQYF. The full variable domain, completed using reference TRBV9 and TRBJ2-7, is DSGVTQTPKHLITATGQRVTLRCSPRSGDLSVYWYQQSLDQGLQFLIQYYNGEERAKGNILERFSAQQFPDLHSELNLSSLELGDSALYFCASSPVGDRPYEQYFGPGTRLTVT.

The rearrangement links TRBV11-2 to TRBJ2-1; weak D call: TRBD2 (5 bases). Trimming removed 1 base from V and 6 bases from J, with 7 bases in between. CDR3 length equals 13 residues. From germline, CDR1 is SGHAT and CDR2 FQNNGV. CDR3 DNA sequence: TGTGCCAGCAGCTTAGCTGAGGGCAATGAGCAGTTCTTC. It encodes CASSLAEGNEQFF.

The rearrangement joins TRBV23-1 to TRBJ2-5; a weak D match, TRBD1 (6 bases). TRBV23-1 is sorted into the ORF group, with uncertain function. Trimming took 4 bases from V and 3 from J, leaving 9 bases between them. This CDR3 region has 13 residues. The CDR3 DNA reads TGCGCCAGCAGTCGCAGGGGAGAAGAGACCCAGTACTTC. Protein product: CASSRRGEETQYF.

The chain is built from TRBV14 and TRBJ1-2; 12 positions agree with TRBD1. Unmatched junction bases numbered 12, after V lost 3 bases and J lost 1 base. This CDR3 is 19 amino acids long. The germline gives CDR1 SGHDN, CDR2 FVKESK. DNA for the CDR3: TGTGCCAGCAGCCATAGTGGGACAGGGGGCGTATATCGTAACTATGGCTACACCTTC. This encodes CASSHSGTGGVYRNYGYTF.

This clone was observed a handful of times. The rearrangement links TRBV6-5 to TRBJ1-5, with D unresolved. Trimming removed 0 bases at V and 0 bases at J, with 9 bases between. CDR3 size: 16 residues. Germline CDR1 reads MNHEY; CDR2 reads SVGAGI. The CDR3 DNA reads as TGTGCCAGCAGTTACTCGGGCTCTATTAGCAATCAGCCCCAGCATTTT. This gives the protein CASSYSGSISNQPQHF.

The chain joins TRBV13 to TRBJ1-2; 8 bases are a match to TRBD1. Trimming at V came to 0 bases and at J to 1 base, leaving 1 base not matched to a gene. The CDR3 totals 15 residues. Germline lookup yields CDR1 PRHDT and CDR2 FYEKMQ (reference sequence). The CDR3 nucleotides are TGTGCCAGCAGCTTAGGACAGGGGGTTAACTATGGCTACACCTTC. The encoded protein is CASSLGQGVNYGYTF.

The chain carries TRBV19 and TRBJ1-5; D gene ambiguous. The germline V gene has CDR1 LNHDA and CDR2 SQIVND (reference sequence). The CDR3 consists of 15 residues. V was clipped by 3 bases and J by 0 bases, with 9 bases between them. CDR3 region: CASSMSQFSNQPQHF. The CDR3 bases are TGTGCCAGTAGTATGTCACAGTTTAGCAATCAGCCCCAGCATTTT.

The CDR3 DNA reads as TGTGCCAGCAGCGCGGACCTAGGGTTTCGGGACGAGCAGTACTTC. Encoded protein: CASSADLGFRDEQYF. The chain is built from TRBV9 and TRBJ2-7; D remains unclear. This CDR3 region has 15 residues. Germline CDR1 and CDR2: SGDLS and YYNGEE. Between the trimmed V and J ends, which lost 3 bases and 5 bases, there was a span of 18 bases.

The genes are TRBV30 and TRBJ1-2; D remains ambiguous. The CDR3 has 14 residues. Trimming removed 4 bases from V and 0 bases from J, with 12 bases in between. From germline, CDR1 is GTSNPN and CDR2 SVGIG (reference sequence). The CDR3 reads CAWTPVWPNYGYTF. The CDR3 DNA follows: TGTGCCTGGACCCCGGTATGGCCTAACTATGGCTACACCTTC.

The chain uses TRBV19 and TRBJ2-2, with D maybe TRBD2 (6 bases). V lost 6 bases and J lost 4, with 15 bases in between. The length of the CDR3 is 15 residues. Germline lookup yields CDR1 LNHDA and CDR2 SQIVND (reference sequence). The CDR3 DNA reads TGTGCCAGTAGAGGCGGGGCCACCTTCACCGGGGAGCTGTTTTTT. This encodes CASRGGATFTGELFF.

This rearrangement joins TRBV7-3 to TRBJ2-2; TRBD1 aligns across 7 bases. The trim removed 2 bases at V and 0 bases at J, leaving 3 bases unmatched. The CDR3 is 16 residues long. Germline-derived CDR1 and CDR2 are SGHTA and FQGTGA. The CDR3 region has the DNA TGTGCCAGCAGCTTACTAGGGACAGCGAACACCGGGGAGCTGTTTTTT. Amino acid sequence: CASSLLGTANTGELFF.

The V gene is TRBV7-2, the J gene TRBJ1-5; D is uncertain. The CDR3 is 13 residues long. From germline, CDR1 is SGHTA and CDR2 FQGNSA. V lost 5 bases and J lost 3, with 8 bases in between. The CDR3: CASSGRINQPQHF. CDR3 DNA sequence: TGTGCCAGCAGCGGACGGATCAATCAGCCCCAGCATTTT.

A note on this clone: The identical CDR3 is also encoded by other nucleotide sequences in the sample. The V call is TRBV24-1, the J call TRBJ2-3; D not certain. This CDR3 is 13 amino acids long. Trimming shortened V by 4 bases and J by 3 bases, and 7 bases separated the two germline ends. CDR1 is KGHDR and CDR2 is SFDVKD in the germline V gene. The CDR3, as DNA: TGTGCCACCAGTGACCGCTCAACAGATACGCAGTATTTT. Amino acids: CATSDRSTDTQYF.

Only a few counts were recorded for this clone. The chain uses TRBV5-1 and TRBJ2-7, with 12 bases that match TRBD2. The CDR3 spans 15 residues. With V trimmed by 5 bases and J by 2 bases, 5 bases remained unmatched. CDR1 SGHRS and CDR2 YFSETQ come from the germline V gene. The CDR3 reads CASSGTSGPPYEQYF. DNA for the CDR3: TGCGCCAGCAGTGGGACTAGCGGGCCCCCCTACGAGCAGTACTTC.